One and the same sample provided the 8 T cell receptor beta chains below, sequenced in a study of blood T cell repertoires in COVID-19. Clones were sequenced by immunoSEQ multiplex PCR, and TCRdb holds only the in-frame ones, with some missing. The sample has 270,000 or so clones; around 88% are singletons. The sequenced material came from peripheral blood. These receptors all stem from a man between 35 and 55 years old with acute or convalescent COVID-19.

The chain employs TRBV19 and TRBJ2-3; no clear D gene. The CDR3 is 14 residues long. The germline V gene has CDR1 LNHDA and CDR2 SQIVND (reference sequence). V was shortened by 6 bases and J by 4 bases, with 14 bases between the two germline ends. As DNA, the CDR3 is TGTGCCAGTAGATCCGGGTCCTCGGCAGATACGCAGTATTTT. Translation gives CASRSGSSADTQYF.

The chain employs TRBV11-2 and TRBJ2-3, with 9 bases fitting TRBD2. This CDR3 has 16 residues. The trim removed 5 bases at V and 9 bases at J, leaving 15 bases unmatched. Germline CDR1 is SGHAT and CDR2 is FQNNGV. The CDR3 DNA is TGTGCCAGCAGCACCGGCCTAGCGGGGACTTCATGGACGCAGTATTTT. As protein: CASSTGLAGTSWTQYF.

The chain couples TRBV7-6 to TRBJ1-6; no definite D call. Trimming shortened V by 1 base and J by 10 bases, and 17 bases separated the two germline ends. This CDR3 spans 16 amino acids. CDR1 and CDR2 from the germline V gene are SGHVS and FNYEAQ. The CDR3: CASSLDRTPMGSPLHF. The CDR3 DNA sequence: TGTGCCAGCAGCTTAGATAGGACTCCCATGGGATCACCCCTCCACTTT.

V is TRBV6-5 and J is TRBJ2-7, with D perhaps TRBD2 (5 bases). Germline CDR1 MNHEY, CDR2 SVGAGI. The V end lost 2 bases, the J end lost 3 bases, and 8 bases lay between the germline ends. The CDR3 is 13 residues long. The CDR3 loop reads CASSYREGYEQYF. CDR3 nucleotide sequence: TGTGCCAGCAGTTACCGGGAAGGCTACGAGCAGTACTTC.

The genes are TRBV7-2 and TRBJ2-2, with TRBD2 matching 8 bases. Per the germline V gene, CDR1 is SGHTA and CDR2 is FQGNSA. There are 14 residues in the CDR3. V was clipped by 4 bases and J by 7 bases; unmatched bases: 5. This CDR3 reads CASSWSGGDGELFF. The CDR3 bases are TGTGCCAGCAGCTGGTCCGGGGGGGACGGGGAGCTGTTTTTT. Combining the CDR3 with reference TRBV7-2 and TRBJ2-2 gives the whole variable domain GAGVSQSPSNKVTEKGKDVELRCDPISGHTALYWYRQSLGQGLEFLIYFQGNSAPDKSGLPSDRFSAERTGGSVSTLTIQRTQQEDSAVYLCASSWSGGDGELFFGEGSRLTVL.

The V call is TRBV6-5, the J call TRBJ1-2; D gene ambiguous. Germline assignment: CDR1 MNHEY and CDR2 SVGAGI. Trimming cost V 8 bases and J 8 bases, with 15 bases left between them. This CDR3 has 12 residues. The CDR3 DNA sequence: TGTGCCAGCCAAGGGCTAACGGGGGGCTACACCTTC. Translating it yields CASQGLTGGYTF.

The CDR3, as DNA: TGTGCCAGCAGCGACCCGACAGGGGCCTATGGCTACACCTTC. This codes for CASSDPTGAYGYTF. The genes are TRBV9 and TRBJ1-2; TRBD1 matches 8 bases. Germline V gene lookup returns CDR1 SGDLS and CDR2 YYNGEE. V trimming: 3 bases; J trimming: 4 bases; junction bases outside the gene matches: 5. The CDR3 has 14 amino acids. Looking up the rest from reference TRBV9 and TRBJ1-2 gives the full variable domain: DSGVTQTPKHLITATGQRVTLRCSPRSGDLSVYWYQQSLDQGLQFLIQYYNGEERAKGNILERFSAQQFPDLHSELNLSSLELGDSALYFCASSDPTGAYGYTFGSGTRLTVV.

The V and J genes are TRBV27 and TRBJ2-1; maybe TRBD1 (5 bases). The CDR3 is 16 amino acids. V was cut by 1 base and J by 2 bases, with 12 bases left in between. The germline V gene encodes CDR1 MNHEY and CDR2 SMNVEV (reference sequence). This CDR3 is CASSLFGADTYNEQFF. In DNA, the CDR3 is TGTGCCAGCAGTTTATTTGGGGCCGATACCTACAATGAGCAGTTCTTC.